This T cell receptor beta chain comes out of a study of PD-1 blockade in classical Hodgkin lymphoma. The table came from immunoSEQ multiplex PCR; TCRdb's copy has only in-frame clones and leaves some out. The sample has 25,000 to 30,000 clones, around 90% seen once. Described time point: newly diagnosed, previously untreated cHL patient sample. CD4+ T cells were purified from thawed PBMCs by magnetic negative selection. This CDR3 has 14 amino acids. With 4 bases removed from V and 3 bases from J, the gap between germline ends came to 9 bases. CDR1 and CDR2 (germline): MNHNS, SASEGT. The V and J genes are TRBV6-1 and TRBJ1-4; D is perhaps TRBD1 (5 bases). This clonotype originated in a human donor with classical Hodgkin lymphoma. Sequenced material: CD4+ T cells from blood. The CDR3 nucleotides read TGTGCCAGCAGTGGGGGGAGCCCTAATGAAAAACTGTTTTTT. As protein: CASSGGSPNEKLFF.